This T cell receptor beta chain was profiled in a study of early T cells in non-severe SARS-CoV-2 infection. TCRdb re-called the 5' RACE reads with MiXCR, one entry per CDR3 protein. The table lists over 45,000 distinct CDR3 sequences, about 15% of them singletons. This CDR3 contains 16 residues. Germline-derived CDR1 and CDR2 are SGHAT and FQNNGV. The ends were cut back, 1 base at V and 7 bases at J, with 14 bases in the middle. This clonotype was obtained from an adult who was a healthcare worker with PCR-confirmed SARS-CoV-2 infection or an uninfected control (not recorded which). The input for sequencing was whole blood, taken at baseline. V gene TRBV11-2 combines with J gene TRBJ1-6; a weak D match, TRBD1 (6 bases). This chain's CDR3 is CASSLVFTGRNSPLHF. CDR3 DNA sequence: TGTGCCAGCAGCTTAGTTTTCACAGGGCGGAATTCACCCCTCCACTTT.